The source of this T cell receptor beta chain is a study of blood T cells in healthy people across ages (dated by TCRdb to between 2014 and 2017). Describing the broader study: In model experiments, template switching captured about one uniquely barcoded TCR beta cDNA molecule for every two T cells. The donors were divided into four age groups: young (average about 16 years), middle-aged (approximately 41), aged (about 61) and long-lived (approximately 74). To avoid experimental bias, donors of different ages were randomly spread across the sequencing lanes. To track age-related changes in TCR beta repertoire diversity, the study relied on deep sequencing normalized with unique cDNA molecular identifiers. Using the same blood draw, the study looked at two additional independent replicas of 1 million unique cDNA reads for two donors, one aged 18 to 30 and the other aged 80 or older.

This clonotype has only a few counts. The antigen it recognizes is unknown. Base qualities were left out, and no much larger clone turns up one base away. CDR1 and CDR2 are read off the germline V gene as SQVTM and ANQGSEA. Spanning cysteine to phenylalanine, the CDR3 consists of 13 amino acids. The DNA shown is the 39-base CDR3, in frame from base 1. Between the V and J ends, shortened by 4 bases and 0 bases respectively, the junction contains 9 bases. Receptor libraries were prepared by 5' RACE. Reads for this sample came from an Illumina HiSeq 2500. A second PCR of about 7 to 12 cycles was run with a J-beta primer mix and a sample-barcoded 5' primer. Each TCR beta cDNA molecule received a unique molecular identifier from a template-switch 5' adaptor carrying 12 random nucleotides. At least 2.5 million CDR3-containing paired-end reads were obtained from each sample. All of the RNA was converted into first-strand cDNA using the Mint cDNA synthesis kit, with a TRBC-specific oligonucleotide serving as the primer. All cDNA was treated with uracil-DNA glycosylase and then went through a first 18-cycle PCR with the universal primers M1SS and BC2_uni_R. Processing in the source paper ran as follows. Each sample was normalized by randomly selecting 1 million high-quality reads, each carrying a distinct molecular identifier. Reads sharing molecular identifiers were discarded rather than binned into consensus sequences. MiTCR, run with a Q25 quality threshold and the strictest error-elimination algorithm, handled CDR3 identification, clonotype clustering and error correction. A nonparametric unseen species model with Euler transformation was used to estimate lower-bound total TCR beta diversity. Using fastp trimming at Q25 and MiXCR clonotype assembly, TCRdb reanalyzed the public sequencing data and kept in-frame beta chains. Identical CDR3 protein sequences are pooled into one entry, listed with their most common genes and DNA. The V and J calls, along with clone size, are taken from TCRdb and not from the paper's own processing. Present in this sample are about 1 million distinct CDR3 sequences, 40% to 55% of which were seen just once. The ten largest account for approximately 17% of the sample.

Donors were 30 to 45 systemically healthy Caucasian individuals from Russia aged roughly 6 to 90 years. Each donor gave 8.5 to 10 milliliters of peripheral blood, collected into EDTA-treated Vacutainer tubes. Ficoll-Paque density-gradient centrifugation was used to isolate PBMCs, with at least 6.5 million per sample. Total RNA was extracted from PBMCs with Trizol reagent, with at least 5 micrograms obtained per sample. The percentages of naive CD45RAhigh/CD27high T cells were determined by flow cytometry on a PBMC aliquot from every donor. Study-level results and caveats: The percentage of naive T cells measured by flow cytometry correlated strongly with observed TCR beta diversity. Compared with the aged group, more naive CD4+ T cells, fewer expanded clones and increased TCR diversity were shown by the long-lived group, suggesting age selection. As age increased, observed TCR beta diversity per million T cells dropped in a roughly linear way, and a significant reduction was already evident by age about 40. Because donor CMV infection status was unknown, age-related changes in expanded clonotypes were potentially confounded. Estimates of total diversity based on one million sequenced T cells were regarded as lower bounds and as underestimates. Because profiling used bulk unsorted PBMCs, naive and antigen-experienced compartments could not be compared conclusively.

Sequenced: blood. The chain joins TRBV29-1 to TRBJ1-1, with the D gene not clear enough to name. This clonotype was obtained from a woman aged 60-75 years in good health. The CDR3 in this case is CSVVLGLNTEAFF. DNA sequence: TGCAGCGTTGTCTTGGGGTTGAACACTGAAGCTTTCTTT.